The present T cell receptor (beta chain) was sequenced within a study of blood T cell repertoires in COVID-19. As for the study in general: Samples came from the United States, Italy and Spain, spanning acute and convalescent COVID-19. From T cells, B-cell-depleted T cells, or PBMCs came the material, which was cDNA or gDNA.

Germline V lookup: CDR1 SGHDT, CDR2 YYEEEE. The V and J ends lost 4 bases and 6 bases respectively, with 17 bases between them. CDR3 length equals 15 residues. The assay was immunoSEQ multiplex PCR, and TCRdb's table has in-frame clones only and misses some. The table includes tens of thousands of clones, approximately 78% detected once. Sequencing was carried out using peripheral blood. The sequence came from a man in his fifties or sixties with acute or convalescent COVID-19. This chain connects TRBV5-6 to TRBJ2-1; possibly TRBD2 for D (6 bases). The CDR3 coding sequence is TGTGCCAGCAGCGAACTAGCCCGGGCCCTCAATGAGCAGTTCTTC. It specifies CASSELARALNEQFF.